Listed here is a single T cell receptor (beta chain). This CDR3 region has 14 residues. Trimming took off 3 bases at V and 3 bases at J, with 11 bases between the two ends. Germline CDR1 reads SGHDN; CDR2 reads FVKESK. Repertoires were generated with immunoSEQ multiplex PCR, while TCRdb's copy carries only in-frame clones and drops some. The table has around 95,000 clones, about 90% seen once. This record comes from a study of control samples from healthy donors and cancer patients. Sequencing was done on a sample of blood. The receptor comes from a woman aged 50 to 60 in good health. The chain carries TRBV14 and TRBJ1-1; a possible D gene is TRBD1 (6 bases). The CDR3 region is CASSHPGQHTEAFF. The DNA for the CDR3 is TGTGCCAGCAGCCACCCGGGACAACACACTGAAGCTTTCTTT.